These T cell receptor beta chains were read from a single sample in a study of control samples from healthy donors and cancer patients. This table comes from immunoSEQ multiplex PCR, and its TCRdb copy is limited to in-frame clones, with some not included. The profile covers some 120,000 clones, with more than 70% appearing a single time and less than 3% taken by the ten largest. The sequencing sample was made of blood. The receptor set was obtained from a woman between 65 and 79 years old in good health. CDR3s include the opening cysteine and the closing phenylalanine or tryptophan. Each record gives: CDR3 DNA, CDR3 protein, J gene, V gene, D gene, clone size. D genes are given only for firm matches. Not all rows give a size; the values are once, few, many and, for expanded clones, a class.

CDR3 DNA: TGTGCCAGCGAAGGTGGGGACTACGAGCAGTACTTC
CDR3 protein: CASEGGDYEQYF
J gene: TRBJ2-7
V gene: TRBV7-9
D gene: NA
clone size: few

CDR3 DNA: TGTGCCAGTGGGAGCGGGGGCTACACCGGGGAGCTGTTTTTT
CDR3 protein: CASGSGGYTGELFF
J gene: TRBJ2-2
V gene: TRBV2
D gene: TRBD2
clone size: NA

CDR3 DNA: TGTGCCAGCAGCCAAGTATTATTGAACACCGGGGAGCTGTTTTTT
CDR3 protein: CASSQVLLNTGELFF
J gene: TRBJ2-2
V gene: TRBV3-1/TRBV3-2
D gene: NA
clone size: NA

CDR3 DNA: TGCGCCAGCAGCTTGGCCGGACAGTCGAACACCGGGGAGCTGTTTTTT
CDR3 protein: CASSLAGQSNTGELFF
J gene: TRBJ2-2
V gene: TRBV5-1
D gene: NA
clone size: NA

CDR3 DNA: TGTGCCAGCACCTCGACGGGACAGGGAAATGGTGGCTACACCTTC
CDR3 protein: CASTSTGQGNGGYTF
J gene: TRBJ1-2
V gene: TRBV27
D gene: TRBD1
clone size: once

CDR3 DNA: TGTGCCAGCAGCCCGGCGGGGGGGTTAGTCGGGGAGCTGTTTTTT
CDR3 protein: CASSPAGGLVGELFF
J gene: TRBJ2-2
V gene: TRBV7-2
D gene: TRBD2
clone size: NA

CDR3 DNA: TGCGCCAGCAGCTACTGGACTAGCGGGGGGGTCAATGAGCAGTTCTTC
CDR3 protein: CASSYWTSGGVNEQFF
J gene: TRBJ2-1
V gene: TRBV5-1
D gene: TRBD2
clone size: NA

CDR3 DNA: TGTGCCAGCAGCTTGGTGGTCACAAGGGGGGAGACCCAGTACTTC
CDR3 protein: CASSLVVTRGETQYF
J gene: TRBJ2-5
V gene: TRBV5-6
D gene: NA
clone size: NA

CDR3 DNA: TGTGCCAGTAGTATGTCCCCGACCCAAGAGACCCAGTACTTC
CDR3 protein: CASSMSPTQETQYF
J gene: TRBJ2-5
V gene: TRBV19
D gene: NA
clone size: NA

CDR3 DNA: TGTGCCAGCAGGTCTAGGGGGGTAGAGACCCAGTACTTC
CDR3 protein: CASRSRGVETQYF
J gene: TRBJ2-5
V gene: TRBV12-3/TRBV12-4
D gene: NA
clone size: NA

CDR3 DNA: TGTGCCAGCAGTGAGGGGGGTGAGGTTGTTGCCACTGAAGCTTTCTTT
CDR3 protein: CASSEGGEVVATEAFF
J gene: TRBJ1-1
V gene: TRBV6-1
D gene: NA
clone size: once

CDR3 DNA: TGTGCCAGCAGAGACACGACCACCTACGAGCAGTACTTC
CDR3 protein: CASRDTTTYEQYF
J gene: TRBJ2-7
V gene: TRBV12-3/TRBV12-4
D gene: NA
clone size: NA

CDR3 DNA: TGTGCCAGCAGCTACTCCCAGGGTCAGCCCCAGCATTTT
CDR3 protein: CASSYSQGQPQHF
J gene: TRBJ1-5
V gene: TRBV7-2
D gene: NA
clone size: NA

CDR3 DNA: TGTGCCAGCAGTGAAAGGACGACGATGAATCAGCCCCAGCATTTT
CDR3 protein: CASSERTTMNQPQHF
J gene: TRBJ1-5
V gene: TRBV2
D gene: NA
clone size: NA

CDR3 DNA: TGTGCCAGCTCATCAACAGGGGGGGACACTGAAGCTTTCTTT
CDR3 protein: CASSSTGGDTEAFF
J gene: TRBJ1-1
V gene: TRBV18
D gene: TRBD1
clone size: NA

CDR3 DNA: TGTGCCAGCAGCTTACTGGTCCCCCAAGAGACCCAGTACTTC
CDR3 protein: CASSLLVPQETQYF
J gene: TRBJ2-5
V gene: TRBV7-2
D gene: NA
clone size: NA

CDR3 DNA: TGTGCCAGCACCCCGTCGAACTACAATCAGCCCCAGCATTTT
CDR3 protein: CASTPSNYNQPQHF
J gene: TRBJ1-5
V gene: TRBV6-5
D gene: NA
clone size: NA

CDR3 DNA: TGTGCCAGCAGGCTGGGACAGTATAGCAATCAGCCCCAGCATTTT
CDR3 protein: CASRLGQYSNQPQHF
J gene: TRBJ1-5
V gene: TRBV6-5
D gene: TRBD1
clone size: NA

CDR3 DNA: TGTGCCAGCAGCGTACAGGGGTTCCAAGAGACCCAGTACTTC
CDR3 protein: CASSVQGFQETQYF
J gene: TRBJ2-5
V gene: TRBV2
D gene: TRBD1
clone size: NA

CDR3 DNA: TGTGCCAGCACCCCTGCTGGGGGCAGGGGGCTAGGCGAGCAGTACTTC
CDR3 protein: CASTPAGGRGLGEQYF
J gene: TRBJ2-7
V gene: TRBV5-4
D gene: TRBD1
clone size: NA

CDR3 DNA: TGTGCCAGCAGTTACTCGATGGTCCATCGCGAACAAGACTATGGCTACACCTTC
CDR3 protein: CASSYSMVHREQDYGYTF
J gene: TRBJ1-2
V gene: TRBV6-2/TRBV6-3
D gene: NA
clone size: NA

CDR3 DNA: TGTGCCAGCAGTCCACAGGGGAGTAGCAATCAGCCCCAGCATTTT
CDR3 protein: CASSPQGSSNQPQHF
J gene: TRBJ1-5
V gene: TRBV6-5
D gene: TRBD1
clone size: NA

CDR3 DNA: TGTGCCAGCAGCTCCTTTGCGGGACAGAGACAAGAGACCCAGTACTTC
CDR3 protein: CASSSFAGQRQETQYF
J gene: TRBJ2-5
V gene: TRBV5-4
D gene: NA
clone size: NA

CDR3 DNA: TGTGCCAGCAGTTTATCGGGACAGGGGCTTAATTCACCCCTCCACTTT
CDR3 protein: CASSLSGQGLNSPLHF
J gene: TRBJ1-6
V gene: TRBV27
D gene: TRBD1
clone size: NA

CDR3 DNA: TGTGCCAGCAGCCAAGGCCGGGACAGGGAGGATTCACCCCTCCACTTT
CDR3 protein: CASSQGRDREDSPLHF
J gene: TRBJ1-6
V gene: TRBV4-2
D gene: TRBD1
clone size: NA

CDR3 DNA: TGCGCCAGCAGCGGCATGGGGGCCCCAGGGGGGGAGCTGTTTTTT
CDR3 protein: CASSGMGAPGGELFF
J gene: TRBJ2-2
V gene: TRBV4-1
D gene: NA
clone size: NA

CDR3 DNA: TGTGCCAGCAGGGCAGGCTCCTACAATGAGCAGTTCTTC
CDR3 protein: CASRAGSYNEQFF
J gene: TRBJ2-1
V gene: TRBV28
D gene: NA
clone size: NA

CDR3 DNA: TGTGCCAGCTTTCAGTCGGGGACGCGGGCTTTCTTT
CDR3 protein: CASFQSGTRAFF
J gene: TRBJ1-1
V gene: TRBV27
D gene: NA
clone size: NA

CDR3 DNA: TGTGCCATCAGTGAACGGCAGGCAAACTACAATGAGCAGTTCTTC
CDR3 protein: CAISERQANYNEQFF
J gene: TRBJ2-1
V gene: TRBV10-3
D gene: NA
clone size: NA

CDR3 DNA: TGCGCCAGCAGCCCCGATGGGCCGGATACGCAGTATTTT
CDR3 protein: CASSPDGPDTQYF
J gene: TRBJ2-3
V gene: TRBV5-1
D gene: NA
clone size: few

CDR3 DNA: TGTGCCAGCAGGACTAGCGTAAGATACTCCTACAATGAGCAGTTCTTC
CDR3 protein: CASRTSVRYSYNEQFF
J gene: TRBJ2-1
V gene: TRBV5-6
D gene: TRBD2
clone size: NA

CDR3 DNA: TGCGCCAGCAGCTTGGGGCAGGGAGCCTACGAGCAGTACTTC
CDR3 protein: CASSLGQGAYEQYF
J gene: TRBJ2-7
V gene: TRBV5-1
D gene: NA
clone size: NA

CDR3 DNA: TGTGCCAGCAGCTTCAGGACTAACTATGGCTACACCTTC
CDR3 protein: CASSFRTNYGYTF
J gene: TRBJ1-2
V gene: TRBV5-4
D gene: NA
clone size: once

CDR3 DNA: TGTGCCAGCAGTTACGAAGGCAGCGGGGGGGCGGGGGAGCAGTACTTC
CDR3 protein: CASSYEGSGGAGEQYF
J gene: TRBJ2-7
V gene: TRBV6-5
D gene: TRBD2
clone size: NA

CDR3 DNA: TGCGCCAGCAGGCCCCCGGGCGGTGGGTACGAGCAGTACTTC
CDR3 protein: CASRPPGGGYEQYF
J gene: TRBJ2-7
V gene: TRBV5-1
D gene: NA
clone size: NA

CDR3 DNA: TGTGCCAGCAGCCGGATGGAAGAGAACTATGGCTACACCTTC
CDR3 protein: CASSRMEENYGYTF
J gene: TRBJ1-2
V gene: TRBV6-2/TRBV6-3
D gene: NA
clone size: NA

CDR3 DNA: TGTGCCAGCAGCCAAGATCGGCGGGGGTCCCAGTGGACCCAGTACTTC
CDR3 protein: CASSQDRRGSQWTQYF
J gene: TRBJ2-5
V gene: TRBV14
D gene: TRBD2
clone size: NA

CDR3 DNA: TGTGCCAGCAGCTCTACTCCCGCGGACAGGGGGTATGGCTACACCTTC
CDR3 protein: CASSSTPADRGYGYTF
J gene: TRBJ1-2
V gene: TRBV7-8
D gene: TRBD1
clone size: NA

CDR3 DNA: TGTGCCAGTAGCCCGACAGGGTTGGGGCAGCCCCAGCATTTT
CDR3 protein: CASSPTGLGQPQHF
J gene: TRBJ1-5
V gene: TRBV19
D gene: TRBD1
clone size: NA